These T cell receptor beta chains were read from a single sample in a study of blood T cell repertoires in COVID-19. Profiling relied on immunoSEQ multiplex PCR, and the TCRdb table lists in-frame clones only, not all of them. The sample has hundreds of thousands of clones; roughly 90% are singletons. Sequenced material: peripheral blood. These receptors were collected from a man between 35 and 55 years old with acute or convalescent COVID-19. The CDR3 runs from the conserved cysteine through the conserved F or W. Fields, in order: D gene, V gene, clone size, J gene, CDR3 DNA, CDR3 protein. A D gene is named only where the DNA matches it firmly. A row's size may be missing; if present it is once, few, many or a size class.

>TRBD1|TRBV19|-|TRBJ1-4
TGTGCCAGTAGTACCCTGACAGGGGTTAATGAAAAACTGTTTTTT
CASSTLTGVNEKLFF
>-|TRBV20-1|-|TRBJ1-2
TGCAGTGCTAGTACGGGGGTTGTCTATGGCTACACCTTC
CSASTGVVYGYTF
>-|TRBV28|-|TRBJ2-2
TGTGCCAGCAGTCCATTAACAGAGAACACCGGGGAGCTGTTTTTT
CASSPLTENTGELFF
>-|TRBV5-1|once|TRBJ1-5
TGCGCCAGCAGCCCTATAGGAGGGTTTAGGCAGCCCCAGCATTTT
CASSPIGGFRQPQHF
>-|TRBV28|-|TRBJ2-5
TGTGCCAGCAGTTTATCCGGCCCCGGGGAGACCCAGTACTTC
CASSLSGPGETQYF
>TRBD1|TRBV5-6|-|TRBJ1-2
TGTGCCAGCAGCGCGGGGACAGGGGGTCTCGGCTATGGCTACACCTTC
CASSAGTGGLGYGYTF
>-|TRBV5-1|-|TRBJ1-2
TGCGCCAGCAGCTCCTTGGTGGATAGGGAGAACTATGGCTACACCTTC
CASSSLVDRENYGYTF
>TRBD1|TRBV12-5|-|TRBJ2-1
TGTGCTAGTGGCACGGCACAGGGGAGCAATGAGCAGTTCTTC
CASGTAQGSNEQFF
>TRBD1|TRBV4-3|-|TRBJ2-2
TGCGCCAGCAGCCAAGATTTCGTCGTGACAGGGGGCAAAGTATTCACCGGGGAGCTGTTTTTT
CASSQDFVVTGGKVFTGELFF
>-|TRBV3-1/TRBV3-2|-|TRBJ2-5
TGTGCCAGCAGCCAAAACGGAGTAGCGGAGACCCAGTACTTC
CASSQNGVAETQYF
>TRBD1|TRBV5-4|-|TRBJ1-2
TGTGCCAGCAGCTGGACAGGGGGCTATGGCTACACCTTC
CASSWTGGYGYTF
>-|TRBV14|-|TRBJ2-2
TGTGCCAGCAGGGTTCTAGGGGACACCGGGGAGCTGTTTTTT
CASRVLGDTGELFF
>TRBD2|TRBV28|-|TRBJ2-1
TGTGCCAGCAGTTCAATTAGCGGGAGCGCCTACAATGAGCAGTTCTTC
CASSSISGSAYNEQFF
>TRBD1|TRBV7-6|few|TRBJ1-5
TGTGCCAGCAGCCTTATTAGAGGGCCGGGACAGGGGAGTCTTGGGTGCAATCAGCCCCAGCATTTT
CASSLIRGPGQGSLGCNQPQHF
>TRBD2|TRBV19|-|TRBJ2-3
TGTGCCAGTAGTCTCGGACCGGGACTAGCGGGGGGGAGGCGGGCCACAGATACGCAGTATTTT
CASSLGPGLAGGRRATDTQYF
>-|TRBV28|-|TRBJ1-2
TGTGCCAGCATAGGGGGTGTCTATGGCTACACCTTC
CASIGGVYGYTF